These 8 T cell receptor beta chains share one sample of origin, sequenced in a study of shared clonotypes between healthy human individuals. The protocol was immunoSEQ multiplex PCR, while the TCRdb copy is restricted to in-frame clones and leaves out a portion. The repertoire holds about 2.4 million clones, roughly 93% seen once, with more than 0.35% in the top ten. The sample taken for sequencing was naive CD4+ T cells from PBMCs. Specified subset: CD45RA+ positively selected. The origin of the receptors is a young man in good health. Some clones in this sample may be carry-over from other donors' samples.

This chain uses TRBV6-1 with TRBJ2-7, with D perhaps matching TRBD2 (6 bases). The length of the CDR3 is 14 residues. Germline CDR1 and CDR2: MNHNS and SASEGT. Trimming took off 7 bases at V and 4 bases at J, with 17 bases between the two ends. The CDR3 sequence: CASTLGDSRYEQYF. Here the CDR3 DNA reads TGTGCCAGCACCTTAGGGGACTCCCGATACGAGCAGTACTTC.

This chain links TRBV5-3 with TRBJ1-5; D perhaps matches TRBD1 (5 bases). TRBV5-3 qualifies as an ORF whose function is uncertain. With 4 bases removed from V and 6 bases from J, the gap between germline ends came to 20 bases. This CDR3 contains 16 residues. The CDR3 DNA reads as TGTGCCAGAAGCGGGGAGCGATGCCGGGGCGGTCAGCCCCAGCATTTT. Its translation: CARSGERCRGGQPQHF.

CDR3 amino acids: CASSLVTANSYGYTF. CDR3 bases: TGCGCCAGCAGCTTGGTGACAGCCAACAGCTATGGCTACACCTTC. The chain links TRBV5-1 to TRBJ1-2; possible D gene TRBD1, 5 bases. Trimming took off 0 bases at V and 4 bases at J, with 13 bases between the two ends. The CDR3 runs to 15 residues. Germline assignment: CDR1 SGHRS and CDR2 YFSETQ.

The chain combines TRBV6-5 with TRBJ2-3; D call uncertain. V lost 4 bases and J 4 bases, leaving 3 bases between the germline ends. This CDR3 contains 11 residues. Per germline, CDR1 MNHEY and CDR2 SVGAGI. In DNA form, the CDR3 reads TGTGCCAGCAGTTTTTCAGATACGCAGTATTTT. It encodes CASSFSDTQYF.

The table lists this clone with a count of one. The chain uses TRBV19 and TRBJ2-2; D may be TRBD1 (5 bases). Germline V lookup: CDR1 LNHDA, CDR2 SQIVND (reference sequence). This CDR3 spans 17 amino acids. V was trimmed by 7 bases and J by 0 bases, leaving 18 bases between them. In DNA, the CDR3 is TGTGCCAGTATCGGCAGGGCCGAACTAACGAACACCGGGGAGCTGTTTTTT. Its translation is CASIGRAELTNTGELFF.

To note about this clone: In the same sample, other DNA sequences code for this CDR3. The rearrangement links TRBV5-1 to TRBJ2-7, with D uncertain. Trimming pared 0 bases from V and 0 bases from J, leaving 10 bases between. In germline, CDR1 is SGHRS, CDR2 YFSETQ. The CDR3 loop spans 15 amino acids. In nucleotides, the CDR3 is TGCGCCAGCAGCTTGGCCTCGGGTTACTCCTACGAGCAGTACTTC. Protein product: CASSLASGYSYEQYF.

This clone occurred a few times. The chain uses TRBV10-3 and TRBJ1-5; the D gene is possibly TRBD1 (5 bases). Germline V gene lookup returns CDR1 ENHRY and CDR2 SYGVKD. V lost 7 bases, J lost 4 bases, and 11 bases lay in between. The CDR3 runs 13 residues. The CDR3 bases are TGTGCCATCACCACGGGACCTAATCAGCCCCAGCATTTT. It encodes CAITTGPNQPQHF.

This chain connects TRBV5-1 to TRBJ2-6; D remains ambiguous. This CDR3 has 16 amino acids. V was cut by 0 bases and J by 1 base, with 8 bases left in between. CDR1 SGHRS and CDR2 YFSETQ come from the germline V gene. The CDR3, as DNA: TGCGCCAGCAGCTTGGAGATTTCTTCTGGGGCCAACGTCCTGACTTTC. Protein sequence: CASSLEISSGANVLTF.